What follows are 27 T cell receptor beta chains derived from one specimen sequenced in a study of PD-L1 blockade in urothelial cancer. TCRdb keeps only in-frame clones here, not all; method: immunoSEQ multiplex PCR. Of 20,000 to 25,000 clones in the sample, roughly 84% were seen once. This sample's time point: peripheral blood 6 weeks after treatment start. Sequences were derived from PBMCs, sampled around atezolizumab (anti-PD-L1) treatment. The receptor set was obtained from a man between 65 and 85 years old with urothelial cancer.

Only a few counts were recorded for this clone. The CDR3 DNA is TGTGCCAGCAGTTTGACAGGGAACTATGGCTACACCTTC. The encoded protein is CASSLTGNYGYTF. The chain joins TRBV28 to TRBJ1-2; 7 bases agree with TRBD1. CDR3 size: 13 residues. V lost 3 bases, J lost 2 bases, and 0 bases stayed unmatched. Germline CDR1 reads MDHEN; CDR2 reads SYDVKM.

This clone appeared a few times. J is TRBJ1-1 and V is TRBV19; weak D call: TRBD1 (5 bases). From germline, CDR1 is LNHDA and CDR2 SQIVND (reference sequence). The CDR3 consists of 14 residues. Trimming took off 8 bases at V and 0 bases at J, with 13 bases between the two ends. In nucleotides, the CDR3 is TGTGCCAGTCGGGGGAACTTATTGAACACTGAAGCTTTCTTT. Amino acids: CASRGNLLNTEAFF.

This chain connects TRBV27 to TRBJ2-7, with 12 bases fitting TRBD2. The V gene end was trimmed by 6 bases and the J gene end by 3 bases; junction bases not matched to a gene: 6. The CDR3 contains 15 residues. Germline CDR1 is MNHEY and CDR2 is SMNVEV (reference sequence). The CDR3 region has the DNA TGTGCCAGCAGCCGTCAGACTAGCGGGGGCTACGAGCAGTACTTC. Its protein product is CASSRQTSGGYEQYF.

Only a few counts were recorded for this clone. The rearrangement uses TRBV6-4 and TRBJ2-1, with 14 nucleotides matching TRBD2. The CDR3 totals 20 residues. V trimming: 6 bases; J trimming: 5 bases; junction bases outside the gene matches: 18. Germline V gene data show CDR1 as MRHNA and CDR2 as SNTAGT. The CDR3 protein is CASSKPGLAGVRGSNNEQFF. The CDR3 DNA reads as TGTGCCAGCAGCAAACCGGGACTAGCGGGAGTTCGGGGTTCCAACAATGAGCAGTTCTTC.

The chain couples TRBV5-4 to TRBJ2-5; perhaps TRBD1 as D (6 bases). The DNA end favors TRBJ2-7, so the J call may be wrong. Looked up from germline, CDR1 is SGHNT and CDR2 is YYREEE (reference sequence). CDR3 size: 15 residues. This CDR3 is CASSSLLTGIYEQYF. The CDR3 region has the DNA TGTGCCAGCAGCTCCTTGCTTACAGGGATATACGAGCAGTACTTC.

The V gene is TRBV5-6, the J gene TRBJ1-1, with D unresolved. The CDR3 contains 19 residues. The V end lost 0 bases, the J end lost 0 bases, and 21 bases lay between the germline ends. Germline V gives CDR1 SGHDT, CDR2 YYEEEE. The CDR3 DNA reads TGTGCCAGCAGCTTGGGGCGGCGTTTTATCCGTTCAATGAACACTGAAGCTTTCTTT. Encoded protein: CASSLGRRFIRSMNTEAFF. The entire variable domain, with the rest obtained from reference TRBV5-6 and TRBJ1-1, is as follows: DAGVTQSPTHLIKTRGQQVTLRCSPKSGHDTVSWYQQALGQGPQFIFQYYEEEERQRGNFPDRFSGHQFPNYSSELNVNALLLGDSALYLCASSLGRRFIRSMNTEAFFGQGTRLTVV.

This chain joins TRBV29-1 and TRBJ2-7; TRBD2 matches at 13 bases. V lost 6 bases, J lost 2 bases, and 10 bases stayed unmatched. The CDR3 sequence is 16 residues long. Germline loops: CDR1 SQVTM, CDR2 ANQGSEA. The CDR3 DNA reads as TGCAGCGTCCGGACTAGCGGGAGATCAGCGACCTACGAGCAGTACTTC. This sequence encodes CSVRTSGRSATYEQYF.

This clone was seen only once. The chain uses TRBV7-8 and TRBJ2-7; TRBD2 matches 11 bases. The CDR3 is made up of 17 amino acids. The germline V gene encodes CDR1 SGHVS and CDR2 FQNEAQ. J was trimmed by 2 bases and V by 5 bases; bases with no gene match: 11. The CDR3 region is CASSRGLAVQGPYEQYF. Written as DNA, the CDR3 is TGTGCCAGCAGCCGGGGACTAGCGGTCCAGGGCCCCTACGAGCAGTACTTC.

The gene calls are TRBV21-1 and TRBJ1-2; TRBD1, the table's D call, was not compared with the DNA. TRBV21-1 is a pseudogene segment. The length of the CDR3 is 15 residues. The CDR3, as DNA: TGTGCCAGCCCTCCCGGGACAGGGCCACTTTATGGCTACACCTTC. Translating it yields CASPPGTGPLYGYTF.

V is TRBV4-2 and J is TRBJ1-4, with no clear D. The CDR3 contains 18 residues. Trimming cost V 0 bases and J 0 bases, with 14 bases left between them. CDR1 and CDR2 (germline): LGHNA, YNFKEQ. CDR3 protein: CASSQDLTAGTTNEKLFF. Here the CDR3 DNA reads TGTGCCAGCAGCCAAGATCTAACTGCCGGGACAACTAATGAAAAACTGTTTTTT.

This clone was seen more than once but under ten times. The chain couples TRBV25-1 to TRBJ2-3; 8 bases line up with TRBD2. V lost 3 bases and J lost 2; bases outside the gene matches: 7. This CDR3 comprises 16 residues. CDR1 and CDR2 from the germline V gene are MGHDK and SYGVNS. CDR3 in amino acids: CASSDTGGPYTDTQYF. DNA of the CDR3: TGTGCCAGCAGTGATACGGGAGGGCCTTACACAGATACGCAGTATTTT.

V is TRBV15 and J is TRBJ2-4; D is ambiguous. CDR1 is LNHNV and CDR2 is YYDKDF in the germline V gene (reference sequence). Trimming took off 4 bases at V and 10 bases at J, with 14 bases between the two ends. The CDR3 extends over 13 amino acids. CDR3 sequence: CATSTQTLRIQYF. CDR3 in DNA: TGTGCCACCAGCACCCAGACTTTGAGGATTCAGTACTTC. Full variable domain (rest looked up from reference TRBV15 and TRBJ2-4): DAMVIQNPRYQVTQFGKPVTLSCSQTLNHNVMYWYQQKSSQAPKLLFHYYDKDFNNEADTPDNFQSRRPNTSFCFLDIRSPGLGDTAMYLCATSTQTLRIQYFGAGTRLSVL.

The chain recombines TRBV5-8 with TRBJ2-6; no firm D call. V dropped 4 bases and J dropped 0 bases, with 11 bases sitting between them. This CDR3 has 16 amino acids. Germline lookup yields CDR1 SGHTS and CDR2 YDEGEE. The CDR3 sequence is CASSRRGDSGANVLTF. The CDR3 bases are TGTGCCAGCAGCCGTAGAGGAGACTCTGGGGCCAACGTCCTGACTTTC.

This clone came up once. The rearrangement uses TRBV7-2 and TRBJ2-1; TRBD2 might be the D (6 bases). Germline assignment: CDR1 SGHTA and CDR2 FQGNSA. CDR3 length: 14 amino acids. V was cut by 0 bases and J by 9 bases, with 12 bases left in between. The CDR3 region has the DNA TGTGCCAGCAGCTTAGCGATGGAGGGTCCTGAGCAGTTCTTC. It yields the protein CASSLAMEGPEQFF.

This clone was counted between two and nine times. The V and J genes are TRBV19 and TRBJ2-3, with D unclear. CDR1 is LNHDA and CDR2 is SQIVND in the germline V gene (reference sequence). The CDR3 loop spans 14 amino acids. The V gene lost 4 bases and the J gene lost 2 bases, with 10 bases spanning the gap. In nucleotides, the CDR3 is TGTGCCAGTAGTACTCCCCTCCTCACAGATACGCAGTATTTT. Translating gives CASSTPLLTDTQYF.

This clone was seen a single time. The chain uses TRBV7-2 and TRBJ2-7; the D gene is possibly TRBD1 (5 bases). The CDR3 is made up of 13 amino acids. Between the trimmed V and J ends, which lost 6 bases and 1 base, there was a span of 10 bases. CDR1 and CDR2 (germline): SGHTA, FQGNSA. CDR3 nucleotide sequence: TGTGCCAGCAGTAGTTCAGGGTCCTACGAGCAGTACTTC. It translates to CASSSSGSYEQYF.

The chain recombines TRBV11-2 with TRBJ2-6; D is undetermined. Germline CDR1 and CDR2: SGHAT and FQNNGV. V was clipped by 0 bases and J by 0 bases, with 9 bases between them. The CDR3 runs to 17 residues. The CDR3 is CASSLDTVRSGANVLTF. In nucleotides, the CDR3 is TGTGCCAGCAGCTTAGATACCGTGCGCTCTGGGGCCAACGTCCTGACTTTC.

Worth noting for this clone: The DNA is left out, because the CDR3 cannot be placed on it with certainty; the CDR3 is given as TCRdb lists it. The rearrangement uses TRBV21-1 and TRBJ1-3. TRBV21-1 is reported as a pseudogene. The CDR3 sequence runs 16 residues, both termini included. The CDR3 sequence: CASSKGGVGSGNTIYF.

The CDR3 DNA follows: TGTGCCAGCAGTTTTGGGCGGGGCACAGATACGCAGTATTTT. It specifies CASSFGRGTDTQYF. J is TRBJ2-3 and V is TRBV27, with TRBD2 as a possible D gene (5 bases). Germline loops: CDR1 MNHEY, CDR2 SMNVEV (reference sequence). The CDR3 loop spans 14 amino acids. Trimming took off 3 bases at V and 1 base at J, with 8 bases between the two ends.

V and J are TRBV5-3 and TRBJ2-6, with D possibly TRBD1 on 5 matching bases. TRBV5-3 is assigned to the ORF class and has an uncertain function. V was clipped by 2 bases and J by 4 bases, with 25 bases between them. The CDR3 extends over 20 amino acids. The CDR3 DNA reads TGTGCCAGAAGCTTTTTCTCTGACTCGACAGACCTCATAGGGGCCAACGTCCTGACTTTC. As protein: CARSFFSDSTDLIGANVLTF.

The CDR3 DNA is TGCGCCAGCAGCCAAGGGAGTGGACAGAGCTATGGCTACACCTTC. This gives the protein CASSQGSGQSYGYTF. The chain links TRBV4-1 to TRBJ1-2; possible D gene TRBD1, 6 bases. The V end lost 1 base, the J end lost 4 bases, and 13 bases lay between the germline ends. Germline CDR1 MGHRA, CDR2 YSYEKL. The CDR3 covers 15 residues.

CDR3 in amino acids: CASDPSGEGETQYF. CDR3 sequence (DNA): TGCGCCAGCGATCCGAGCGGAGAAGGCGAGACCCAGTACTTC. The chain combines TRBV5-1 with TRBJ2-5; the D gene is possibly TRBD2 (5 bases). Trimming removed 7 bases at V and 5 bases at J, with 18 bases between. The CDR3 totals 14 residues. Germline V gene data show CDR1 as SGHRS and CDR2 as YFSETQ. The complete variable domain, with remaining parts taken from reference TRBV5-1 and TRBJ2-5, reads KAGVTQTPRYLIKTRGQQVTLSCSPISGHRSVSWYQQTPGQGLQFLFEYFSETQRNKGNFPGRFSGRQFSNSRSEMNVSTLELGDSALYLCASDPSGEGETQYFGPGTRLLVL.

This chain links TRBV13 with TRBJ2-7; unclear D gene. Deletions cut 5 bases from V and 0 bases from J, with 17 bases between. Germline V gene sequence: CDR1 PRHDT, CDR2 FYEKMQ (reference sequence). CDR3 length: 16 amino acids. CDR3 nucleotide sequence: TGTGCCAGCAGCGCCCTCTTTATACATAACTCCTACGAGCAGTACTTC. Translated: CASSALFIHNSYEQYF.

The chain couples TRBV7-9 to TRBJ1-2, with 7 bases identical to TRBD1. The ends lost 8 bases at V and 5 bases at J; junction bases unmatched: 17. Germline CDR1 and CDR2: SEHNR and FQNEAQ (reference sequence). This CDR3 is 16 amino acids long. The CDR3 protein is CASSGTAPYFGYGYTF. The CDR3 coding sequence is TGTGCCAGCTCTGGGACAGCCCCGTACTTTGGATATGGCTACACCTTC.

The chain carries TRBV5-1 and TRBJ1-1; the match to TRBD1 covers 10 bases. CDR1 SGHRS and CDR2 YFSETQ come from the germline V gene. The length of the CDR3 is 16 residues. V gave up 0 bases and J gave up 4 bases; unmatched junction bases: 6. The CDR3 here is CASSLGTGGSFTEAFF. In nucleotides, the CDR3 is TGCGCCAGCAGCTTGGGGACAGGGGGAAGTTTCACTGAAGCTTTCTTT.

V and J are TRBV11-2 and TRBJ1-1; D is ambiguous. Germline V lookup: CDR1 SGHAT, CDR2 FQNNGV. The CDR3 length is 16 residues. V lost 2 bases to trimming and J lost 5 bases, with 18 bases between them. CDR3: CASSLRGPLTETEAFF. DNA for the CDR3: TGTGCCAGCAGCTTAAGAGGGCCTCTAACAGAAACTGAAGCTTTCTTT. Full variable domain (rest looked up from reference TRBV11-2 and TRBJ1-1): EAGVAQSPRYKIIEKRQSVAFWCNPISGHATLYWYQQILGQGPKLLIQFQNNGVVDDSQLPKDRFSAERLKGVDSTLKIQPAKLEDSAVYLCASSLRGPLTETEAFFGQGTRLTVV.

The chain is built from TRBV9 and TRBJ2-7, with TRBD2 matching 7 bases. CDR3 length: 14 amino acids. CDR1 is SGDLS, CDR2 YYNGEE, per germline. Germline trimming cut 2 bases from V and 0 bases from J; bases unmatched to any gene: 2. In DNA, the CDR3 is TGTGCCAGCAGCGTTCTAGCGGCCTCCTACGAGCAGTACTTC. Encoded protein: CASSVLAASYEQYF.